This TCR beta chain was obtained from a study of blood T cell repertoires in COVID-19. Study at large: Italy, Spain and the United States were the sources of the convalescent and acute COVID-19 samples. The analysed material was cDNA or gDNA that came from T cells, B-cell-depleted T cells, or PBMCs.

In the authors' workflow: Researchers report that nucleated cell counts were estimated from reference gene primer amplification. The data were produced by immunoSEQ multiplex PCR, yet TCRdb's version contains in-frame clones alone and is incomplete. V, J and clone size reflect that table, while D and trimming were determined from the DNA. The sample holds roughly 410,000 clones, over 75% seen once. The junction had 8 bases not matched to a gene; V was cut back by 3 bases and J by 2 bases. CDR3 length: 16 residues. Germline values: CDR1 SGHRS, CDR2 YFSETQ. The source material was peripheral blood. This sequence originates from a middle-aged woman with COVID-19, enrolled during active disease. The J gene is TRBJ2-5, the V gene TRBV5-1; 9 nucleotides match TRBD1. CDR3: CASSSIRDREQETQYF. The CDR3 nucleotides read TGCGCCAGCAGCTCCATCCGGGACAGGGAACAAGAGACCCAGTACTTC.